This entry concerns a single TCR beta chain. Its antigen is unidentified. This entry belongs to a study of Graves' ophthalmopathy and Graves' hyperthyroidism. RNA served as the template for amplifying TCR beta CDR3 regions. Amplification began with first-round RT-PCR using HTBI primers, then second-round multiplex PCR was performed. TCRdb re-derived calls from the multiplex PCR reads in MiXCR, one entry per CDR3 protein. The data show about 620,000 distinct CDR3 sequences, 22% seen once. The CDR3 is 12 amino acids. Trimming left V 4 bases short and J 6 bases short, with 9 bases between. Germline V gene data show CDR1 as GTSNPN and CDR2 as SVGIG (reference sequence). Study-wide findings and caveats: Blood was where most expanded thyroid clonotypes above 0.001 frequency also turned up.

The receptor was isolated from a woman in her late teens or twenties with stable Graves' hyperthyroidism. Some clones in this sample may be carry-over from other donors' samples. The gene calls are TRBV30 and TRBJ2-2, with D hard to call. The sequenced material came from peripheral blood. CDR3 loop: CAWMADAGELFF. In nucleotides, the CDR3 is TGTGCCTGGATGGCCGATGCCGGGGAGCTGTTTTTT.